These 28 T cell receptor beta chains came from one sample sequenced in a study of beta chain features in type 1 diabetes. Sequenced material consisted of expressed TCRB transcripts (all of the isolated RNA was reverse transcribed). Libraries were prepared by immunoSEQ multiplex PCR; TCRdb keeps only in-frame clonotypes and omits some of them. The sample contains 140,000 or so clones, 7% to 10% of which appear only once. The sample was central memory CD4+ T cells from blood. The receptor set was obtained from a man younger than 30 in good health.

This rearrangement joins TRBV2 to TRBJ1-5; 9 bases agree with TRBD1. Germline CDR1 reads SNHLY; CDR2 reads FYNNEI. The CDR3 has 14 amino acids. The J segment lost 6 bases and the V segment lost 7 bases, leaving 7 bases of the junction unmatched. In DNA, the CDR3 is TGTGCCAGCACCGGGACAGGGAACCTTCAGCCCCAGCATTTT. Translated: CASTGTGNLQPQHF.

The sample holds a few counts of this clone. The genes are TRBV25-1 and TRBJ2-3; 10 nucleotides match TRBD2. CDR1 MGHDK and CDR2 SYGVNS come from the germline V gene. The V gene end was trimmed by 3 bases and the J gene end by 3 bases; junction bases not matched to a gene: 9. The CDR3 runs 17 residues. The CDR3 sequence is CASSDRRTSGITDTQYF. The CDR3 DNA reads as TGTGCCAGCAGTGACCGACGGACTAGCGGCATTACAGATACGCAGTATTTT.

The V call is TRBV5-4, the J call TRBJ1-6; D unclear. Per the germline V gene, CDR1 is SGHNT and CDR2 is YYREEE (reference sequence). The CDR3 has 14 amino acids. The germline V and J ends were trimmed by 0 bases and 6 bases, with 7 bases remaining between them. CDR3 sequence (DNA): TGTGCCAGCAGCTTGGCAGAGCGTAATTCACCCCTCCACTTT. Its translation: CASSLAERNSPLHF.

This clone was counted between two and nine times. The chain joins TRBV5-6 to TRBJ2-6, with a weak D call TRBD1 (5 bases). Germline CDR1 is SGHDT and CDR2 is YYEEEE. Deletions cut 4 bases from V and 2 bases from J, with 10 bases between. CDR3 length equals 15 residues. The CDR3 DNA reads TGTGCCAGCAGCGCGACAGTGACTGGGGCCAACGTCCTGACTTTC. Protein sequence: CASSATVTGANVLTF.

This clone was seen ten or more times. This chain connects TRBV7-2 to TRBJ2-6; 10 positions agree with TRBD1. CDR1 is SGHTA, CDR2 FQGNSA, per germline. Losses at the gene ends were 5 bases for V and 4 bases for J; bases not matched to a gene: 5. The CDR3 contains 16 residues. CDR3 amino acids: CASSRGTGVGANVLTF. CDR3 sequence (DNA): TGTGCCAGCAGCCGCGGGACAGGGGTCGGGGCCAACGTCCTGACTTTC.

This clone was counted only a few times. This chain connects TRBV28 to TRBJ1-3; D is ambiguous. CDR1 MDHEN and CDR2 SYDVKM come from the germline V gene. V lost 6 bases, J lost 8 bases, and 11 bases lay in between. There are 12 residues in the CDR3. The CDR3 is CASSPIRHTIYF. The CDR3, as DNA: TGTGCCAGCAGCCCTATTCGCCACACCATATATTTT.

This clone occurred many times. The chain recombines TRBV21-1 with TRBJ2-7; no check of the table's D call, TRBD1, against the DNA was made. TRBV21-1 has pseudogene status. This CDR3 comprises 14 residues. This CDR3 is CATGTGASPYEQYF. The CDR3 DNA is TGTGCCACCGGAACAGGGGCATCGCCCTACGAGCAGTACTTC.

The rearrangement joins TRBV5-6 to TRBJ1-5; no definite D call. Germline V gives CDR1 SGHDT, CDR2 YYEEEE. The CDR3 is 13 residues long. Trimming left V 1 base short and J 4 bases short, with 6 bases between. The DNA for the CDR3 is TGTGCCAGCAGCTTGTGGCAAAATCAGCCCCAGCATTTT. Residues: CASSLWQNQPQHF. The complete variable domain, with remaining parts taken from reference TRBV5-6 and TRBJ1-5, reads DAGVTQSPTHLIKTRGQQVTLRCSPKSGHDTVSWYQQALGQGPQFIFQYYEEEERQRGNFPDRFSGHQFPNYSSELNVNALLLGDSALYLCASSLWQNQPQHFGDGTRLSIL.

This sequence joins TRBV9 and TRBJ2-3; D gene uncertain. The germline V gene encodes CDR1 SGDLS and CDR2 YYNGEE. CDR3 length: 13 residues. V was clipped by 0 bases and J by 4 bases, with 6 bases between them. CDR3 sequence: CASSVASPDTQYF. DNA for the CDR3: TGTGCCAGCAGCGTAGCGTCCCCAGATACGCAGTATTTT.

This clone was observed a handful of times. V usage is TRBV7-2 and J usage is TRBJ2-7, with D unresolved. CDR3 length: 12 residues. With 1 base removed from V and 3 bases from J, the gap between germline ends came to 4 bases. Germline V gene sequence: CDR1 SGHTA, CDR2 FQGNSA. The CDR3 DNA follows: TGTGCCAGCAGCTTAGATAACTACGAGCAGTACTTC. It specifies CASSLDNYEQYF.

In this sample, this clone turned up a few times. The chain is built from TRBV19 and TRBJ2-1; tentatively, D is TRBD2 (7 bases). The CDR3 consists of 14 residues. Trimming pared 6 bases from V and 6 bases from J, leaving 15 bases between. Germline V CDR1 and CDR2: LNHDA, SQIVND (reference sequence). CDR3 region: CASSLGGPGNEQFF. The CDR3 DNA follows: TGTGCCAGTAGCCTCGGGGGGCCGGGCAATGAGCAGTTCTTC.

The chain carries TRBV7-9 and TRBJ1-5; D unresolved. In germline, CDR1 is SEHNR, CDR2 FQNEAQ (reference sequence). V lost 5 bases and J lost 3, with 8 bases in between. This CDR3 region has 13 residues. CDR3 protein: CASSPNSNQPQHF. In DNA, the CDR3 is TGTGCCAGCAGCCCGAACTCCAATCAGCCCCAGCATTTT.

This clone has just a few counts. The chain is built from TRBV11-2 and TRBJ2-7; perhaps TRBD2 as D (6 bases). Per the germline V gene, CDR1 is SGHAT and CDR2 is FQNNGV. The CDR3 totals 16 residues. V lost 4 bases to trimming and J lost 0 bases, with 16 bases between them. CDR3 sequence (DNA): TGTGCCAGCAGCTCACTTAGCGGAAACCTCTCCTACGAGCAGTACTTC. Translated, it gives CASSSLSGNLSYEQYF.

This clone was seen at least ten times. In nucleotides, the CDR3 is TGTGCCAGCAGCCAAGCCGACTCTTCCTACTACGAGCAGTACTTC. Its translation: CASSQADSSYYEQYF. The rearrangement joins TRBV14 to TRBJ2-7; D not resolved. V lost 1 base and J lost 3, with 13 bases in between. The CDR3 contains 15 residues. Per germline, CDR1 SGHDN and CDR2 FVKESK.

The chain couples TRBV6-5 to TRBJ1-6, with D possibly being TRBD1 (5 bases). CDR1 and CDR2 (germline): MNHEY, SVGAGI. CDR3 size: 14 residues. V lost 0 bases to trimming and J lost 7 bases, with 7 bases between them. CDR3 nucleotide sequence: TGTGCCAGCAGTTACTCAGGGGAAAATTCACCCCTCCACTTT. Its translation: CASSYSGENSPLHF.

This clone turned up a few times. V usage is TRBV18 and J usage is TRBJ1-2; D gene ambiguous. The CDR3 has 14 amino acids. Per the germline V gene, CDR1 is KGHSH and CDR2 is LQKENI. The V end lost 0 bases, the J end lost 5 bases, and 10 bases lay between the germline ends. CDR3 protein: CASSPPAGVYGYTF. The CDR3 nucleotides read TGTGCCAGCTCACCACCGGCAGGCGTGTATGGCTACACCTTC.

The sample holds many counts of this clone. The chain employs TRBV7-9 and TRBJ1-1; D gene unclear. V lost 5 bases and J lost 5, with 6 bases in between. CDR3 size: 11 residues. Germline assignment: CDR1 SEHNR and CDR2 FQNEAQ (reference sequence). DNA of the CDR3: TGTGCCAGCAGCCGGGAAACTGAAGCTTTCTTT. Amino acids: CASSRETEAFF.

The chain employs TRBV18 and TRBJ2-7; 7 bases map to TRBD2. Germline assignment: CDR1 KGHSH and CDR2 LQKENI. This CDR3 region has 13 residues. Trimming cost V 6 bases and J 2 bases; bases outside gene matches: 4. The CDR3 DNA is TGTGCCAGCTCGGGGGAGGGAACCTACGAGCAGTACTTC. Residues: CASSGEGTYEQYF.

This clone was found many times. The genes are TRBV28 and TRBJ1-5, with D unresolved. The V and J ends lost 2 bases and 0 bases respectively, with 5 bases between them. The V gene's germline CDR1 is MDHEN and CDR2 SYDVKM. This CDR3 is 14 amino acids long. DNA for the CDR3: TGTGCCAGCAGTTTACTCCTTAGCAATCAGCCCCAGCATTTT. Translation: CASSLLLSNQPQHF.

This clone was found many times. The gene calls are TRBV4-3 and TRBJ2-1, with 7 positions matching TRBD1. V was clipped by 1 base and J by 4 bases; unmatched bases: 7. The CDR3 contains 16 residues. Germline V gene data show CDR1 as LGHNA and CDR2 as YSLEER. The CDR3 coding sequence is TGCGCCAGCAGCCAAGGGGACAGTCGAAATTACAATGAGCAGTTCTTC. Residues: CASSQGDSRNYNEQFF.

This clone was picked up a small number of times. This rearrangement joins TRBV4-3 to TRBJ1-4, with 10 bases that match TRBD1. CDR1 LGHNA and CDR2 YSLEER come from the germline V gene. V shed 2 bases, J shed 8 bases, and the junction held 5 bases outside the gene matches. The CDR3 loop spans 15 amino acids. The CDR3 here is CASSQPGQGWEKLFF. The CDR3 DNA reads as TGCGCCAGCAGCCAACCGGGACAGGGGTGGGAAAAACTGTTTTTT.

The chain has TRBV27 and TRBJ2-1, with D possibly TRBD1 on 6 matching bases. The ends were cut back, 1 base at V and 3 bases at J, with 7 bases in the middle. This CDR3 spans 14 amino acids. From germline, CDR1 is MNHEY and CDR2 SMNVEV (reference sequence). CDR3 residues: CASSLWGRYNEQFF. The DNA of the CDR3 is TGTGCCAGCAGTTTATGGGGGCGCTACAATGAGCAGTTCTTC.

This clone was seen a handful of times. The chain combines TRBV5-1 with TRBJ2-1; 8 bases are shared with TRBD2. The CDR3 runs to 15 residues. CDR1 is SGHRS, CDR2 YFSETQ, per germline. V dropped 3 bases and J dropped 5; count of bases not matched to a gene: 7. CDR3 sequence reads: CASSWTGGLNNEQFF. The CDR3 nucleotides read TGCGCCAGCAGCTGGACGGGGGGGCTAAACAATGAGCAGTTCTTC.

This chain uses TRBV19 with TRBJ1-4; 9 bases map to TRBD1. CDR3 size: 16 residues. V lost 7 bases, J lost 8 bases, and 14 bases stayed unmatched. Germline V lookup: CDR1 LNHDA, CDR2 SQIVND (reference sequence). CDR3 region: CASTPSRPGTGEKLFF. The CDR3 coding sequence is TGTGCCAGTACCCCATCAAGACCCGGGACAGGGGAAAAACTGTTTTTT.

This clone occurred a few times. The CDR3 loop is CASSLDRDEQYF. CDR3 coding DNA: TGTGCCAGCAGCTTAGACAGGGACGAGCAGTACTTC. V and J are TRBV7-2 and TRBJ2-7, with D possibly TRBD1 on 6 matching bases. CDR1 is SGHTA and CDR2 is FQGNSA in the germline V gene. This CDR3 is 12 amino acids long. V lost 1 base and J 5 bases, leaving 6 bases between the germline ends.

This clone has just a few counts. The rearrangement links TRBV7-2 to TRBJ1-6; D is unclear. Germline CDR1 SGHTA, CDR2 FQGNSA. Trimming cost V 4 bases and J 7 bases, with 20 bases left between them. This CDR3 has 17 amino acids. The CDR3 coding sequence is TGTGCCAGCAGCTCTCCCTCAGGTTTTGGAGGGAATTCACCCCTCCACTTT. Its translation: CASSSPSGFGGNSPLHF. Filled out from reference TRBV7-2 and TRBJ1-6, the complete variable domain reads GAGVSQSPSNKVTEKGKDVELRCDPISGHTALYWYRQSLGQGLEFLIYFQGNSAPDKSGLPSDRFSAERTGGSVSTLTIQRTQQEDSAVYLCASSSPSGFGGNSPLHFGNGTRLTVT.

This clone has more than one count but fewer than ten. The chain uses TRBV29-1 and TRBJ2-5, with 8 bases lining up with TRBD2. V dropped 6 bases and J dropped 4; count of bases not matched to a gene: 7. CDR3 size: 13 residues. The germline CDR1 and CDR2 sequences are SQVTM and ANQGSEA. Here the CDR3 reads CSVGAGGRETQYF. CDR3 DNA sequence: TGCAGCGTGGGTGCGGGGGGACGAGAGACCCAGTACTTC.

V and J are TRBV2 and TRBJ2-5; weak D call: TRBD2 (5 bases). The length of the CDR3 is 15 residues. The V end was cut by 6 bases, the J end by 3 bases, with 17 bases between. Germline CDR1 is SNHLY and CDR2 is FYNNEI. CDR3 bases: TGTGCCAGCAGCGGGCGGCGAGGGAAGGAAGAGACCCAGTACTTC. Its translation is CASSGRRGKEETQYF.